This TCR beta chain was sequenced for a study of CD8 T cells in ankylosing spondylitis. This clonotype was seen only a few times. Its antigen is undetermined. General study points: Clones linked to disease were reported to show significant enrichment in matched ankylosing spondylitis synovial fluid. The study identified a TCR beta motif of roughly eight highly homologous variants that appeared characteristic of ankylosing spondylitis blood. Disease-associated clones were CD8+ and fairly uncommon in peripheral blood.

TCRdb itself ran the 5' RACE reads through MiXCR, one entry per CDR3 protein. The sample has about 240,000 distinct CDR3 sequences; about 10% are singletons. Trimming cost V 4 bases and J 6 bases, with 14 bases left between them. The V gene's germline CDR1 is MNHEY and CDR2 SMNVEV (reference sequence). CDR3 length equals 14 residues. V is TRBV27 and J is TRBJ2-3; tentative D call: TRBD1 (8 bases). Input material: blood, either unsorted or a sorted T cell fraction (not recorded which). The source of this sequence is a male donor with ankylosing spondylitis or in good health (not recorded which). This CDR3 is CASSSTGEGDTQYF. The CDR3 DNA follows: TGTGCCAGCAGTTCGACAGGGGAGGGGGATACGCAGTATTTT.